This T cell receptor beta chain was sequenced during a study of blood T cell repertoires in COVID-19. The overall study: Some COVID-19 samples were acute and others convalescent; all came from the United States, Italy and Spain. T cells, B-cell-depleted T cells, or PBMCs provided the cDNA or gDNA that served as material.

Germline CDR1 is GTSNPN and CDR2 is SVGIG (reference sequence). The CDR3 has 12 amino acids. The V end lost 3 bases, the J end lost 2 bases, and 8 bases lay between the germline ends. Per the authors' pipeline: Nucleated cell counts were estimated from reference gene primer amplification. Data came from immunoSEQ multiplex PCR; TCRdb stores just in-frame clones and leaves some out. The V and J calls and clone size are taken from that table; D and trimming were inferred from the DNA. The sample shows approximately 80,000 clones, over 65% of them seen only once. The TCR sequence derives from a man aged 50 or older with active or convalescent COVID-19. The chain recombines TRBV30 with TRBJ2-7; a weak D match, TRBD1 (5 bases). Specimen: peripheral blood. CDR3 sequence: CAWRGEPYEQYF. CDR3 bases: TGTGCCTGGAGAGGGGAACCCTACGAGCAGTACTTC. Drawing the rest from reference TRBV30 and TRBJ2-7, the complete variable domain is SQTIHQWPATLVQPVGSPLSLECTVEGTSNPNLYWYRQAAGRGLQLLFYSVGIGQISSEVPQNLSASRPQDRQFILSSKKLLLSDSGFYLCAWRGEPYEQYFGPGTRLTVT.